One sample yielded the 30 T cell receptor beta chains listed below, sequenced in a study of early T cells in non-severe SARS-CoV-2 infection. Each CDR3 protein gets one entry after TCRdb re-called the 5' RACE reads with MiXCR. In the table there are approximately 47,000 distinct CDR3 sequences, roughly 9.4% of which are singletons. The source material was whole blood, sampled at baseline. Receptor source: an adult who was a healthcare worker with PCR-confirmed SARS-CoV-2 infection or an uninfected control (not recorded which).

The chain joins TRBV18 to TRBJ1-3; TRBD1 is a possible D gene (5 bases). Per the germline V gene, CDR1 is KGHSH and CDR2 is LQKENI. CDR3 length: 13 residues. V was shortened by 6 bases and J by 3 bases, with 9 bases between the two germline ends. The CDR3 protein is CASSTDIGNTIYF. The CDR3 DNA reads TGTGCCAGCTCGACAGATATTGGAAACACCATATATTTT.

This chain connects TRBV14 to TRBJ2-3; TRBD2 aligns across 9 bases. The CDR3 contains 15 residues. CDR1 is SGHDN, CDR2 FVKESK, per germline. V was clipped by 3 bases and J by 2 bases; unmatched bases: 3. The CDR3 loop reads CASSHRGGATDTQYF. CDR3 DNA: TGTGCCAGCAGCCATCGCGGGGGGGCCACAGATACGCAGTATTTT.

A note on this clonotype: One base away lies a much larger clone, so this may be a sequencing read error. The V and J genes are TRBV7-2 and TRBJ2-1, with 9 bases aligning to TRBD2. This CDR3 has 15 amino acids. Per germline, CDR1 SGHTA and CDR2 FQGNSA. The CDR3 region has the DNA TGTGCCAGGAGCTTTGCCGGGACTAGCCGGAATGAGCAGTTCTTC. This translates into CARSFAGTSRNEQFF.

The V gene is TRBV7-3, the J gene TRBJ1-2, with D possibly matching TRBD1 (5 bases). Trimming removed 5 bases at V and 4 bases at J, with 11 bases between. CDR1 and CDR2 from the germline V gene are SGHTA and FQGTGA. The CDR3 totals 13 residues. The CDR3 DNA is TGTGCCAGCAGCGGCCGGGACGCCTATGGCTACACCTTC. Protein sequence: CASSGRDAYGYTF.

This clonotype was observed a handful of times. V and J are TRBV7-9 and TRBJ2-7; D may be TRBD1 (5 bases). Looked up from germline, CDR1 is SEHNR and CDR2 is FQNEAQ (reference sequence). V gave up 8 bases and J gave up 5 bases, with 19 bases separating them. CDR3 length: 14 residues. The CDR3 spells CASDQMGRANEQYF. The CDR3 DNA is TGTGCCAGCGACCAGATGGGCAGGGCCAACGAGCAGTACTTC. The full variable domain, rest sourced from reference TRBV7-9 and TRBJ2-7, is DTGVSQNPRHKITKRGQNVTFRCDPISEHNRLYWYRQTLGQGPEFLTYFQNEAQLEKSRLLSDRFSAERPKGSFSTLEIQRTEQGDSAMYLCASDQMGRANEQYFGPGTRLTVT.

There are a few counts of this clonotype. This sequence joins TRBV5-4 and TRBJ2-1; 8 positions agree with TRBD2. This CDR3 contains 15 residues. CDR1 is SGHNT and CDR2 is YYREEE in the germline V gene (reference sequence). The V segment lost 2 bases and the J segment 3 bases; nucleotides outside the gene matches: 4. The chain's CDR3 is CASSFERELYNEQFF. CDR3 sequence (DNA): TGTGCCAGCAGCTTCGAGCGGGAGCTCTACAATGAGCAGTTCTTC.

This clonotype has just a few counts. The V and J genes are TRBV5-1 and TRBJ2-7; 11 bases fit TRBD1. This CDR3 has 14 amino acids. The V segment lost 4 bases and the J segment 3 bases; nucleotides outside the gene matches: 3. Germline CDR1 reads SGHRS; CDR2 reads YFSETQ. CDR3 residues: CASSRGTGGYEQYF. The CDR3 DNA reads TGCGCCAGCAGCCGGGGGACAGGGGGCTACGAGCAGTACTTC.

This clonotype came up a few times. The rearrangement uses TRBV2 and TRBJ2-3, with 14 bases fitting TRBD2. The CDR3 covers 14 residues. Germline V CDR1 and CDR2: SNHLY, FYNNEI. V dropped 6 bases and J dropped 6; count of bases not matched to a gene: 2. This chain's CDR3 is CASSRTSGRDTQYF. The CDR3 DNA follows: TGTGCCAGCAGCAGGACTAGCGGGAGGGATACGCAGTATTTT.

This clonotype was picked up many times. This chain uses TRBV2 with TRBJ1-1; D gene uncertain. The CDR3 spans 14 residues. CDR1 is SNHLY, CDR2 FYNNEI, per germline. The V end lost 10 bases, the J end lost 5 bases, and 20 bases lay between the germline ends. CDR3 loop: CATELVWSRTEAFF. The CDR3 DNA sequence: TGTGCCACCGAGCTAGTTTGGTCGCGGACTGAAGCTTTCTTT. The variable domain in full, with the rest retrieved from reference TRBV2 and TRBJ1-1, is EPEVTQTPSHQVTQMGQEVILRCVPISNHLYFYWYRQILGQKVEFLVSFYNNEISEKSEIFDDQFSVERPDGSNFTLKIRSTKLEDSAMYFCATELVWSRTEAFFGQGTRLTVV.

This clonotype was observed many times. The chain recombines TRBV12-5 with TRBJ2-1; TRBD2 matches at 9 bases. Trimming took 1 base from V and 3 from J; bases not matched to a gene: 7. The CDR3 has 17 residues. Germline V CDR1 and CDR2: LGHNT, FRNRAP. The CDR3 here is CASGLATLAGVYNEQFF. CDR3 nucleotide sequence: TGTGCTAGTGGTTTGGCCACACTAGCGGGTGTCTACAATGAGCAGTTCTTC. Supplemented by reference TRBV12-5 and TRBJ2-1, the full variable domain reads DARVTQTPRHKVTEMGQEVTMRCQPILGHNTVFWYRQTMMQGLELLAYFRNRAPLDDSGMPKDRFSAEMPDATLATLKIQPSEPRDSAVYFCASGLATLAGVYNEQFFGPGTRLTVL.

The gene calls are TRBV7-9 and TRBJ2-7; D remains ambiguous. Germline assignment: CDR1 SEHNR and CDR2 FQNEAQ (reference sequence). The CDR3 runs to 13 residues. V shed 5 bases and J shed 2 bases, with 10 bases lying between them. CDR3 nucleotide sequence: TGTGCCAGCAGCAAAGACGGAACCTACGAGCAGTACTTC. This translates into CASSKDGTYEQYF.

This clonotype was recorded at least ten times. The rearrangement links TRBV11-2 to TRBJ2-2, with unresolved D. V lost 6 bases and J lost 2, with 4 bases in between. The CDR3 covers 12 residues. Germline CDR1 is SGHAT and CDR2 is FQNNGV. The CDR3 coding sequence is TGTGCCAGCAGGGGCAACACCGGGGAGCTGTTTTTT. Residues: CASRGNTGELFF.

In regard to this clonotype: A much larger clone differs by one base, so this may be a read error. This sequence joins TRBV20-1 and TRBJ2-3, with 7 bases fitting TRBD1. The CDR3 has 12 amino acids. Germline loops: CDR1 DFQATT, CDR2 SNEGSKA (reference sequence). The junction had 5 bases not matched to a gene; V was cut back by 6 bases and J by 5 bases. CDR3 coding DNA: TGCAGTGCCGAGAGGGGGCTAGATACGCAGTATTTT. Translated: CSAERGLDTQYF.

The V gene is TRBV6-4, the J gene TRBJ2-1, with 10 positions matching TRBD1. The CDR3 is made up of 16 amino acids. J was trimmed by 4 bases and V by 4 bases; bases with no gene match: 7. Germline CDR1 is MRHNA and CDR2 is SNTAGT. The chain's CDR3 is CASSGGGTGVYNEQFF. The CDR3, as DNA: TGTGCCAGCAGTGGGGGCGGGACAGGGGTATACAATGAGCAGTTCTTC.

Only a few counts were recorded for this clonotype. This chain uses TRBV10-3 with TRBJ2-2, with a weak D call TRBD1 (6 bases). This CDR3 has 13 amino acids. V was cut by 10 bases and J by 6 bases, with 15 bases left in between. Germline V gives CDR1 ENHRY, CDR2 SYGVKD. The CDR3 region has the DNA TGTGCCACCCGCCCAGGGGACCCCGGGGAGCTGTTTTTT. Protein sequence: CATRPGDPGELFF.

This clonotype appeared many times. This rearrangement joins TRBV12-3 or TRBV12-4 to TRBJ2-2; TRBD2 is a possible D gene (5 bases). Trimming stripped 6 bases from V and 3 bases from J, with 23 bases between. The length of the CDR3 is 18 residues. Written as DNA, the CDR3 is TGTGCCAGCAGACTAGAGTGGAGCGGCCGGGTTCACACCGGGGAGCTGTTTTTT. Translation gives CASRLEWSGRVHTGELFF.

As DNA, the CDR3 is TGCAGTGCTAGAGAGGGGCAGGAGGCCCACGAGCAGTACTTC. Translation: CSAREGQEAHEQYF. This chain joins TRBV20-1 and TRBJ2-7, with D perhaps being TRBD1 or TRBD2 (5 bases each). Per the germline V gene, CDR1 is DFQATT and CDR2 is SNEGSKA (reference sequence). The CDR3 totals 14 residues. Trimming took 0 bases from V and 5 from J, leaving 14 bases between them.

The chain employs TRBV28 and TRBJ2-7; D may match TRBD1 or TRBD2 (5 bases each). The CDR3 has 16 amino acids. With 6 bases removed from V and 4 bases from J, the gap between germline ends came to 22 bases. Germline CDR1 is MDHEN and CDR2 is SYDVKM. The CDR3 spells CASREERIMRGYEQYF. DNA of the CDR3: TGTGCCAGCAGAGAGGAGCGGATCATGAGGGGATACGAGCAGTACTTC.

The CDR3 DNA follows: TGTGCCAGCAGTGATAGCGGGAGACGTGCAGATACGCAGTATTTT. Translating gives CASSDSGRRADTQYF. The J gene is TRBJ2-3, the V gene TRBV25-1; 9 bases align to TRBD2. Trimming at V came to 3 bases and at J to 4 bases, leaving 5 bases not matched to a gene. Germline CDR1 and CDR2: MGHDK and SYGVNS. The CDR3 contains 15 residues.

The chain employs TRBV7-9 and TRBJ2-1, with 9 bases identical to TRBD1. J lost 10 bases, V lost 10 bases, and 8 bases had no gene match. Germline V gene sequence: CDR1 SEHNR, CDR2 FQNEAQ (reference sequence). The CDR3 extends over 12 amino acids. CDR3 bases: TGTGCCACCGCACGGACAGGGGCCGAGCAGTTCTTC. Translated: CATARTGAEQFF.

This clonotype was observed a handful of times. The chain links TRBV7-9 to TRBJ1-3, with D hard to call. Per the germline V gene, CDR1 is SEHNR and CDR2 is FQNEAQ (reference sequence). This CDR3 comprises 14 residues. V was clipped by 5 bases and J by 1 base, with 9 bases between them. The CDR3 here is CASSPPSSGNTIYF. CDR3 sequence (DNA): TGTGCCAGCAGCCCACCCTCATCTGGAAACACCATATATTTT.

With respect to this clonotype: One end of the junction does not line up with germline, which may come from a read error. V usage is TRBV25-1 and J usage is TRBJ1-1, with 7 positions matching TRBD1. The CDR3 length is 15 residues. Germline CDR1 reads MGHDK; CDR2 reads SYGVNS. As DNA, the CDR3 is TGTGCCAGCGGTGAAACGACAGGGAGAGGATATGAAGCTTTCTTT. This codes for CASGETTGRGYEAFF.

This clonotype turned up a few times. The chain has TRBV6-1 and TRBJ2-1; TRBD1 matches at 10 bases. CDR3 size: 15 residues. The germline V gene encodes CDR1 MNHNS and CDR2 SASEGT. J was trimmed by 7 bases and V by 6 bases; bases with no gene match: 9. The CDR3, as DNA: TGTGCCAGCAGCGGGGGACAGGGGTTCATGAATGAGCAGTTCTTC. Protein sequence: CASSGGQGFMNEQFF.

This clonotype has a count of ten or more. This chain connects TRBV27 to TRBJ2-1, with D uncertain. Trimming shortened V by 2 bases and J by 8 bases, and 7 bases separated the two germline ends. This CDR3 has 12 residues. Germline V gene lookup returns CDR1 MNHEY and CDR2 SMNVEV (reference sequence). The CDR3 DNA is TGTGCCAGCAGTTTAGGTGGCTATGAGCAGTTCTTC. Its protein is CASSLGGYEQFF.

This clonotype came up many times. The chain links TRBV6-1 to TRBJ2-7, with 9 bases identical to TRBD1. There are 11 residues in the CDR3. With V trimmed by 6 bases and J by 7 bases, 1 base remained unmatched. CDR1 is MNHNS and CDR2 is SASEGT in the germline V gene. The CDR3 protein is CASRGTGEQYF. CDR3 DNA sequence: TGTGCCAGCAGGGGGACAGGGGAGCAGTACTTC.

This clonotype appeared many times. The V call is TRBV5-1, the J call TRBJ2-2, with D unclear. This CDR3 contains 16 residues. V gave up 4 bases and J gave up 0 bases, with 13 bases separating them. Germline loops: CDR1 SGHRS, CDR2 YFSETQ. The CDR3 DNA reads as TGCGCCAGCAGCCTTCGGTCCACCTCGAACACCGGGGAGCTGTTTTTT. It codes for CASSLRSTSNTGELFF.

The rearrangement links TRBV5-5 to TRBJ1-5, with D uncertain. The germline V and J ends were trimmed by 1 base and 0 bases, with 8 bases remaining between them. The germline gives CDR1 SGHKS, CDR2 YYEKEE (reference sequence). CDR3 size: 15 residues. The DNA of the CDR3 is TGTGCCAGCAGCTTGACACTCGATAGCAATCAGCCCCAGCATTTT. The encoded protein is CASSLTLDSNQPQHF.

The chain is built from TRBV5-4 and TRBJ1-1; possibly TRBD1 for D (5 bases). The V gene lost 4 bases and the J gene lost 0 bases, with 10 bases spanning the gap. This CDR3 spans 14 amino acids. CDR1 SGHNT and CDR2 YYREEE come from the germline V gene (reference sequence). The CDR3 reads CASSGDSLNTEAFF. The CDR3 coding sequence is TGTGCCAGCAGCGGCGACAGCCTGAACACTGAAGCTTTCTTT. Full variable domain (rest looked up from reference TRBV5-4 and TRBJ1-1): ETGVTQSPTHLIKTRGQQVTLRCSSQSGHNTVSWYQQALGQGPQFIFQYYREEENGRGNFPPRFSGLQFPNYSSELNVNALELDDSALYLCASSGDSLNTEAFFGQGTRLTVV.

This clonotype was recorded at least ten times. This chain joins TRBV9 and TRBJ2-1; D perhaps matches TRBD2 (6 bases). The CDR3 spans 17 residues. Germline assignment: CDR1 SGDLS and CDR2 YYNGEE. V shed 0 bases and J shed 0 bases, with 13 bases lying between them. CDR3 amino acids: CASSVGDSSSSYNEQFF. The CDR3 DNA reads as TGTGCCAGCAGCGTAGGGGACTCCTCGAGCTCCTACAATGAGCAGTTCTTC.

This clonotype is medium-sized within its sample. This chain uses TRBV11-2 with TRBJ2-7, with D tentatively TRBD2 (5 bases). Germline CDR1 reads SGHAT; CDR2 reads FQNNGV. Trimming removed 5 bases from V and 5 bases from J, with 10 bases in between. This CDR3 spans 12 amino acids. Here the CDR3 reads CASSLTRNEQYF. DNA for the CDR3: TGTGCCAGCAGCCTTACTAGGAACGAGCAGTACTTC.